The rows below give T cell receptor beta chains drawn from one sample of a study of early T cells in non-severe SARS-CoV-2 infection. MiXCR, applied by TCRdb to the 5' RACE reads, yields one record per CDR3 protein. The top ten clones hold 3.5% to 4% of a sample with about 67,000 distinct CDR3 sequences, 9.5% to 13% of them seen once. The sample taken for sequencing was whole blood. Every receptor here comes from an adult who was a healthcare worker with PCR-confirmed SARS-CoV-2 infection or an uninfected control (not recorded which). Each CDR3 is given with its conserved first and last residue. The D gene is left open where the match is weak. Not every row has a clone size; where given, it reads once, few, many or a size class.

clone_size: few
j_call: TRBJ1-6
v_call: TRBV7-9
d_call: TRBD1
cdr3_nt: TGTGCCAGCAGCCTCAGACAGGGGCAGAATTCACCCCTCCACTTT
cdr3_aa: CASSLRQGQNSPLHF

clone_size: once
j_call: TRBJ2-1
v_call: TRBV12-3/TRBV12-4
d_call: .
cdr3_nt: TGTGCCAGCAGTTTCTCGGGGGTCGCATCCTCCTACAATGAGCAGTTCTTC
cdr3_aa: CASSFSGVASSYNEQFF

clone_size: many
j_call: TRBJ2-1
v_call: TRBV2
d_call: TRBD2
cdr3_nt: TGTGCCAGCAGTGAACGACTAGCGCCCTACAATGAGCAGTTCTTC
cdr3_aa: CASSERLAPYNEQFF

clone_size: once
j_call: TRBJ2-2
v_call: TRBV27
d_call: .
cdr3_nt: TGTGCCAGCAGTTCGGGACTGACGAACACCGGGGAGCTGTTTTTT
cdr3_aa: CASSSGLTNTGELFF

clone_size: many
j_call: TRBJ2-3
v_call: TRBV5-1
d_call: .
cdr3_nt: TGCGCCAGCAGCTTGGAATTTAGGAGGACAGATACGCAGTATTTT
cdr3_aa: CASSLEFRRTDTQYF

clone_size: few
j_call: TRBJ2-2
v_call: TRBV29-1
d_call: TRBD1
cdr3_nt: TGCAGCGTTAGAGACAGGGACACCGGGGAGCTGTTTTTT
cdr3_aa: CSVRDRDTGELFF

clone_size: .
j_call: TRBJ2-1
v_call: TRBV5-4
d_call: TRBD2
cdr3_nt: TGTGCCAGCAGCCTGGACAGTAGCGGGGGAGAGCAGTTCTTC
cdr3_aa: CASSLDSSGGEQFF

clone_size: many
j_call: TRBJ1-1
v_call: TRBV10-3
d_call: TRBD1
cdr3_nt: TGTGCCACCGGGACAGGGAACACTGAAGCTTTCTTT
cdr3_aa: CATGTGNTEAFF

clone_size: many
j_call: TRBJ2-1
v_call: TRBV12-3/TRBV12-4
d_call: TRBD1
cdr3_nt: TGTGCCAGCACCATGACAGGGCAACAGTTCTTC
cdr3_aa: CASTMTGQQFF

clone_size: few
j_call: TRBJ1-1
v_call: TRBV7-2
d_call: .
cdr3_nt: TGTGCCAGCAGGGGGGCGAGGAACACTGAAGCTTTCTTT
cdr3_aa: CASRGARNTEAFF

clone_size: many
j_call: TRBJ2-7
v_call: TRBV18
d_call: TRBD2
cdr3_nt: TGTGCCAGCTCACCGGGTAGCGGGCACGGGAGGGAGCAGTACTTC
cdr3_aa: CASSPGSGHGREQYF

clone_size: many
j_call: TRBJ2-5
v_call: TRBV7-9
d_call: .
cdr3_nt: TGTGCCAGCAGCTCGACCGGGGAGTGGGGAGAGACCCAGTACTTC
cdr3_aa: CASSSTGEWGETQYF

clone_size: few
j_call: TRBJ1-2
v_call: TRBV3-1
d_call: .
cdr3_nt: TGTGCCAGCAGCGCACATGGAATCGATGGCTACACCTTC
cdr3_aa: CASSAHGIDGYTF

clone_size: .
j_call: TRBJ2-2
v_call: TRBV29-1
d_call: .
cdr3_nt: TGCAGCGTTGAGGCAGAAAACGGGGAGCTGTTTTTT
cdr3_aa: CSVEAENGELFF

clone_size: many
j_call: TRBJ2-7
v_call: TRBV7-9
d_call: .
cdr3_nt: TGTGCCAGCCGGGGGCCGAACGAGCAGTACTTC
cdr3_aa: CASRGPNEQYF

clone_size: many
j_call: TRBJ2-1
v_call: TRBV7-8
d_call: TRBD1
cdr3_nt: TGTGCCAGCAGCTTAAGGGGACAGGGATGGGATGAGCAGTTCTTC
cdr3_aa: CASSLRGQGWDEQFF